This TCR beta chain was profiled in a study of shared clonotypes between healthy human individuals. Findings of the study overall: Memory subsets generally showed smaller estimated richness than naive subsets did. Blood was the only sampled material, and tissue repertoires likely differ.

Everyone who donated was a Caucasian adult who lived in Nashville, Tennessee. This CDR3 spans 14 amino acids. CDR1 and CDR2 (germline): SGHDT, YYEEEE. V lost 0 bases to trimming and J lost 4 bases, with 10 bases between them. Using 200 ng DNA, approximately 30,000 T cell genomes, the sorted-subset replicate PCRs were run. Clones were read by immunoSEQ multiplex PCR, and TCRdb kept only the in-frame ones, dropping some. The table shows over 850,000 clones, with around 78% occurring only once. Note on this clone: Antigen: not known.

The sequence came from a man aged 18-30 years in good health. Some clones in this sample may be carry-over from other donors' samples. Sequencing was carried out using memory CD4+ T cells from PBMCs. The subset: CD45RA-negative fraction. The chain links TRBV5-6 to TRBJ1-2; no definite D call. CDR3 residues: CASSLVKEIYGYTF. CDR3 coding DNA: TGTGCCAGCAGCTTGGTTAAGGAGATCTATGGCTACACCTTC.